Following are 20 T cell receptor beta chains from one sample sequenced in a study of T cell responses to AZD1222 COVID-19 vaccine (dated by TCRdb to about 2021). What this sample's time point label stands for: baseline before first vaccination. According to the study, the label for this sample's treatment or condition signals: meningococcal conjugate vaccine given as trial control. Library creation used the immunoSEQ multiplex PCR assay. This immuneACCESS table, as held by TCRdb, lists in-frame sequences with V and J called but not all clones. Of the missing ones, under half trace to an unresolved V gene in checked studies; the others have no known cause. In all, the sample holds hundreds of thousands of clones, and roughly 91% of those were seen once. Around 1% of the sample belongs to the ten largest clones. The input for sequencing was peripheral blood, taken on day 0 of MenACWY control vaccination. These receptors all come from an adult in good health.

CDR3 loop: CASSLRYTGTEAYEQYF. The CDR3 coding sequence is TGTGCCAGCAGTCTTCGATATACCGGGACTGAGGCCTACGAGCAGTACTTC. The chain joins TRBV6-6 to TRBJ2-7; a possible D gene is TRBD2 (6 bases). Germline CDR1 and CDR2: MNHNY and SVGAGI (reference sequence). There are 17 residues in the CDR3. V shed 5 bases and J shed 2 bases, with 22 bases lying between them.

The chain employs TRBV7-9 and TRBJ1-3; 11 bases match TRBD1. CDR1 and CDR2 (germline): SEHNR, FQNEAQ (reference sequence). The CDR3 loop spans 15 amino acids. With V trimmed by 6 bases and J by 7 bases, 8 bases remained unmatched. CDR3 in amino acids: CASSGQGARRNTIYF. DNA of the CDR3: TGTGCCAGCAGTGGACAGGGGGCCCGTAGGAACACCATATATTTT.

CDR3 DNA: TGTGCCAGCAGCCCTCGGACAGCCTACGAGCAGTACTTC. It encodes CASSPRTAYEQYF. The chain is built from TRBV7-2 and TRBJ2-7, with D perhaps matching TRBD1 (6 bases). Germline V lookup: CDR1 SGHTA, CDR2 FQGNSA. With 5 bases removed from V and 2 bases from J, the gap between germline ends came to 10 bases. The CDR3 contains 13 residues.

The V gene is TRBV7-9, the J gene TRBJ1-4, with D maybe TRBD1 (6 bases). The CDR3 consists of 17 residues. Germline-derived CDR1 and CDR2 are SEHNR and FQNEAQ (reference sequence). Trimming stripped 5 bases from V and 8 bases from J, with 24 bases between. The CDR3 nucleotides are TGTGCCAGCAGCGATTCCGGGACCCTAGGGGGTCTAGAAAAACTGTTTTTT. It yields the protein CASSDSGTLGGLEKLFF.

The chain couples TRBV6-2 or TRBV6-3 to TRBJ1-2; 9 nucleotides match TRBD1. The V gene end was trimmed by 4 bases and the J gene end by 5 bases; junction bases not matched to a gene: 8. The CDR3 runs to 15 residues. Germline values: CDR1 MNHEY, CDR2 SVGEGT. CDR3 sequence (DNA): TGTGCCAGCAGTTGGACAGGGGCCAAGGGGTATGGCTACACCTTC. Translated, it gives CASSWTGAKGYGYTF.

CDR3 nucleotide sequence: TGTGCCAGCAGCCCGACAGGGCCCACTGAAGCTTTCTTT. Translated, it gives CASSPTGPTEAFF. J is TRBJ1-1 and V is TRBV12-3 or TRBV12-4, with 7 nucleotides matching TRBD1. There are 13 residues in the CDR3. Trimming removed 6 bases from V and 4 bases from J; junction bases left unmatched: 5.

This clone was observed once. The chain is built from TRBV4-2 and TRBJ2-3, with a weak D call TRBD1 (5 bases). Trimming cost V 2 bases and J 2 bases, with 11 bases left between them. This CDR3 is 15 amino acids long. Germline CDR1 and CDR2: LGHNA and YNFKEQ. The CDR3 here is CASSQRLGDTDTQYF. The DNA for the CDR3 is TGTGCCAGCAGCCAACGCCTAGGGGACACAGATACGCAGTATTTT.

The chain is built from TRBV6-1 and TRBJ1-3; no clear D. V lost 2 bases to trimming and J lost 4 bases, with 6 bases between them. The length of the CDR3 is 13 residues. Germline V gene sequence: CDR1 MNHNS, CDR2 SASEGT. Here the CDR3 DNA reads TGTGCCAGCAGTGAAACTAGAGGAAACACCATATATTTT. It codes for CASSETRGNTIYF.

This rearrangement joins TRBV19 to TRBJ1-1; TRBD1 might be the D (6 bases). The CDR3 runs to 20 residues. Per the germline V gene, CDR1 is LNHDA and CDR2 is SQIVND (reference sequence). Deletions cut 7 bases from V and 1 base from J, with 31 bases between. CDR3 loop: CASIWAPIQGKLGANTEAFF. In DNA form, the CDR3 reads TGTGCCAGTATTTGGGCGCCAATCCAGGGGAAGCTAGGAGCGAACACTGAAGCTTTCTTT.

This rearrangement joins TRBV3-1 (or the pseudogene TRBV3-2) to TRBJ2-3, with 15 bases identical to TRBD2. The CDR3 has 22 amino acids. J was trimmed by 2 bases and V by 3 bases; bases with no gene match: 18. The V gene's germline CDR1 is LGHDT and CDR2 YNNKEL (reference sequence). The CDR3 sequence is CASSHGSPGLAGGRTNTDTQYF. The DNA of the CDR3 is TGTGCCAGCAGCCATGGAAGCCCGGGACTAGCGGGGGGACGTACGAACACAGATACGCAGTATTTT.

The chain uses TRBV4-2 and TRBJ2-3, with 8 bases fitting TRBD1. The J segment lost 5 bases and the V segment lost 8 bases, leaving 3 bases of the junction unmatched. CDR3 size: 12 residues. Germline V gene lookup returns CDR1 LGHNA and CDR2 YNFKEQ. As DNA, the CDR3 is TGTGCCAGCCAGGGGGCTGGAGATACGCAGTATTTT. Its translation: CASQGAGDTQYF.

The genes are TRBV7-9 and TRBJ1-1; D uncertain. The V end was cut by 1 base, the J end by 0 bases, with 6 bases between. The CDR3 runs 14 residues. Germline CDR1 SEHNR, CDR2 FQNEAQ (reference sequence). CDR3 sequence (DNA): TGTGCCAGCAGCTTAGGGACGGTGAACACTGAAGCTTTCTTT. It specifies CASSLGTVNTEAFF.

This clone has more than one count but fewer than ten. DNA of the CDR3: TGTGCCAGTCGCTACAGGTCCCTCTACACCTTC. It yields the protein CASRYRSLYTF. The chain recombines TRBV28 with TRBJ1-2; D may be TRBD1 (5 bases). V gave up 9 bases and J gave up 10 bases, with 15 bases separating them. Looked up from germline, CDR1 is MDHEN and CDR2 is SYDVKM. The CDR3 sequence is 11 residues long.

This chain links TRBV29-1 with TRBJ1-4; maybe TRBD1 (6 bases). Trimming took 4 bases from V and 7 from J, leaving 10 bases between them. The CDR3 is made up of 12 amino acids. Germline values: CDR1 SQVTM, CDR2 ANQGSEA. CDR3 DNA sequence: TGCAGCGTTGCAGGGGTGGGTGAAAAACTGTTTTTT. Translation: CSVAGVGEKLFF.

The rearrangement joins TRBV7-2 to TRBJ1-1; 8 nucleotides agree with TRBD1. Trimming cost V 7 bases and J 5 bases; bases outside gene matches: 9. Germline lookup yields CDR1 SGHTA and CDR2 FQGNSA. CDR3 size: 14 residues. CDR3: CASIPGGSRTEAFF. The CDR3 nucleotides read TGTGCCAGCATCCCAGGGGGCTCGAGGACTGAAGCTTTCTTT.

The rearrangement links TRBV7-9 to TRBJ2-3; the D is unclear. Trimming removed 5 bases from V and 0 bases from J, with 18 bases in between. The germline gives CDR1 SEHNR, CDR2 FQNEAQ (reference sequence). The CDR3 contains 17 residues. The CDR3 is CASSRSLGMASTDTQYF. CDR3 nucleotides: TGTGCCAGCAGCAGGAGCCTGGGCATGGCTAGCACAGATACGCAGTATTTT.

The table lists this clone with a count of one. The rearrangement links TRBV12-3 or TRBV12-4 to TRBJ1-1; D is ambiguous. The CDR3 totals 13 residues. Trimming left V 3 bases short and J 2 bases short, with 7 bases between. In nucleotides, the CDR3 is TGTGCCAGCAGTTTCGTCAGAAACACTGAAGCTTTCTTT. Its translation is CASSFVRNTEAFF.

The V call is TRBV4-2, the J call TRBJ1-5; a possible D gene is TRBD1 (6 bases). Germline V CDR1 and CDR2: LGHNA, YNFKEQ. The CDR3 has 16 residues. Trimming cost V 2 bases and J 3 bases, with 14 bases left between them. The CDR3 is CASSQQTAGANQPQHF. The DNA of the CDR3 is TGTGCCAGCAGCCAACAGACGGCAGGGGCCAATCAGCCCCAGCATTTT.

The CDR3: CASSLGGTGRSPLHF. The CDR3 DNA follows: TGTGCCAGCAGCTTAGGGGGGACAGGCCGTTCACCCCTCCACTTT. The chain uses TRBV7-9 and TRBJ1-6, with 8 bases lining up with TRBD1. CDR1 and CDR2 from the germline V gene are SEHNR and FQNEAQ (reference sequence). The CDR3 is made up of 15 amino acids. J gave up 9 bases and V 1 base, and 5 bases lay outside the gene matches.

This clone was recorded once. The CDR3 DNA follows: TGTGCCAGCAGCTCGTTAGCGGGGAGCCAAGAGACCCAGTACTTC. It translates to CASSSLAGSQETQYF. The gene calls are TRBV11-2 and TRBJ2-5; 8 nucleotides align to TRBD2. Germline assignment: CDR1 SGHAT and CDR2 FQNNGV. Trimming took 4 bases from V and 1 from J; bases not matched to a gene: 5. This CDR3 has 15 amino acids.